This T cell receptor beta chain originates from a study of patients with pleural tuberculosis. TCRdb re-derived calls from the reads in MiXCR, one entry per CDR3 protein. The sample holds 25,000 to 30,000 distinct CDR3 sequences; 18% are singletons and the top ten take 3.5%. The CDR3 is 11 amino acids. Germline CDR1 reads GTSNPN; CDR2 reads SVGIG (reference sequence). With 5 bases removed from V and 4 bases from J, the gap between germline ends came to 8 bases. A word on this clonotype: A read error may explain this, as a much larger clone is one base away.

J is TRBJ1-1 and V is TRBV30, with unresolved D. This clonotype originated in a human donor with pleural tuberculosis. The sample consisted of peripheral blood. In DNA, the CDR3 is TGTGCCTGGTCTCGGGGCACTGAAGCTTTCTTT. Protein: CAWSRGTEAFF.